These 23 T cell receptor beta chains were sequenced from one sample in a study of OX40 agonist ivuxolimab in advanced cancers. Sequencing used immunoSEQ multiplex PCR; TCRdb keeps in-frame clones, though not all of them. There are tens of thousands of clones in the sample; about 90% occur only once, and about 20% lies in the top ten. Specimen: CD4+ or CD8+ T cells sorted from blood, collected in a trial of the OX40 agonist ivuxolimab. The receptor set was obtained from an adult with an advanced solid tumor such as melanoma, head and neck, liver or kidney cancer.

CDR3: CASSQGAGRETQYF. CDR3 DNA sequence: TGTGCCAGCAGCCAAGGGGCAGGGAGGGAGACCCAGTACTTC. The chain has TRBV11-2 and TRBJ2-5, with D possibly TRBD2 on 6 matching bases. The germline V gene encodes CDR1 SGHAT and CDR2 FQNNGV. The V end lost 5 bases, the J end lost 5 bases, and 15 bases lay between the germline ends. CDR3 length equals 14 residues.

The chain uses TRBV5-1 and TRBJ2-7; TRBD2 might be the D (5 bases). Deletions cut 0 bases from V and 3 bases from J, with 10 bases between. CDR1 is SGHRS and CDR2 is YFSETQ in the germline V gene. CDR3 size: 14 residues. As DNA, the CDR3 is TGCGCCAGCAGCTTGGATTGGGGAGACTACGAGCAGTACTTC. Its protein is CASSLDWGDYEQYF.

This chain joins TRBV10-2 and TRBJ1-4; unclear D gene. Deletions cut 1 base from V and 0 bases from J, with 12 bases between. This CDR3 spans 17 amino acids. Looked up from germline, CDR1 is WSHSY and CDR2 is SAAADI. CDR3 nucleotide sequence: TGCGCCAGCAGTGAGTTGGCAATCGGTCCAACTAATGAAAAACTGTTTTTT. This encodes CASSELAIGPTNEKLFF.

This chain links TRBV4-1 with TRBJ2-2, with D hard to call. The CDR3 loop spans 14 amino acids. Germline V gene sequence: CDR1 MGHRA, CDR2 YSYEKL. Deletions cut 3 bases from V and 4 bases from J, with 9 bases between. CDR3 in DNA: TGCGCCAGCAGCCAGGGCCCGGCCACCGGGGAGCTGTTTTTT. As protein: CASSQGPATGELFF.

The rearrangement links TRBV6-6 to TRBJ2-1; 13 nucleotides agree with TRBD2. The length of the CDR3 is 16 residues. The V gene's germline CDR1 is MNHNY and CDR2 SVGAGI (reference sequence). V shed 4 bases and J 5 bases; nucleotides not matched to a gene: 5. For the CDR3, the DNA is TGTGCCAGCAGTTCGACTAGCGGGAGGTATAACAATGAGCAGTTCTTC. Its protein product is CASSSTSGRYNNEQFF.

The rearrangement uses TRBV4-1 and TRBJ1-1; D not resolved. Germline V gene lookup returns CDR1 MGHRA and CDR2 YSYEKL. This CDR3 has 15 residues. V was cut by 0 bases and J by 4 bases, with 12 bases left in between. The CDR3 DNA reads TGCGCCAGCAGCCAAGATCGGTTCGGGCGCACTGAAGCTTTCTTT. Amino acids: CASSQDRFGRTEAFF.

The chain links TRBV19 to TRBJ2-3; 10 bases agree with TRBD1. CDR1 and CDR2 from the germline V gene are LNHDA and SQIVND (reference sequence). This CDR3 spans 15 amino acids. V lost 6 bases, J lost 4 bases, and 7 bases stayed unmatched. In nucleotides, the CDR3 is TGTGCCAGTAGATCCGGGACAGGGGTCTCAGATACGCAGTATTTT. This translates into CASRSGTGVSDTQYF. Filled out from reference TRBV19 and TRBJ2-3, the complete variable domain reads DGGITQSPKYLFRKEGQNVTLSCEQNLNHDAMYWYRQDPGQGLRLIYYSQIVNDFQKGDIAEGYSVSREKKESFPLTVTSAQKNPTAFYLCASRSGTGVSDTQYFGPGTRLTVL.

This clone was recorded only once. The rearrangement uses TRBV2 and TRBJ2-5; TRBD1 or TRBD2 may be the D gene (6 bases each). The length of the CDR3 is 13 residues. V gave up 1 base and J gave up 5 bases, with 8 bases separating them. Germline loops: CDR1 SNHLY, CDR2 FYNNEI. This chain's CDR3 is CASSEEGGETQYF. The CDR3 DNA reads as TGTGCCAGCAGTGAAGAGGGGGGCGAGACCCAGTACTTC.

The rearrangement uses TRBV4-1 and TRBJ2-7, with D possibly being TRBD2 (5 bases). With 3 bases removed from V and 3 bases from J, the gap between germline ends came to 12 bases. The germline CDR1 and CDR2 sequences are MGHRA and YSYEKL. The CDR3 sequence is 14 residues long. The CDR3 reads CASSHREGVYEQYF. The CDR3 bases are TGCGCCAGCAGCCACCGCGAGGGCGTCTACGAGCAGTACTTC.

In DNA form, the CDR3 reads TGCGCCAGCAGCCTCCCCGGGGAGACCCAGTACTTC. It translates to CASSLPGETQYF. The chain carries TRBV4-1 and TRBJ2-5, with D unclear. Trimming removed 4 bases from V and 5 bases from J, with 8 bases in between. This CDR3 contains 12 residues. The germline CDR1 and CDR2 sequences are MGHRA and YSYEKL.

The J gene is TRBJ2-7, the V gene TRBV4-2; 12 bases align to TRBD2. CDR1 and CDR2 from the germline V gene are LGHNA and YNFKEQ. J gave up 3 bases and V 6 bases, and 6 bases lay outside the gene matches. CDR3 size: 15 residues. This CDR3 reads CASSMGTSGYYEQYF. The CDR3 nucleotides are TGTGCCAGCAGTATGGGGACTAGCGGGTACTACGAGCAGTACTTC.

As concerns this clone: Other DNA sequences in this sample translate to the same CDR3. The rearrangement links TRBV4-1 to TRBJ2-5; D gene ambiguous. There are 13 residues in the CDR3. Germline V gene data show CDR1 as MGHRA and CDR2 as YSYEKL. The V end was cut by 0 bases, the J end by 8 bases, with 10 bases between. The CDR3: CASSQEGSETQYF. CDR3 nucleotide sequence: TGCGCCAGCAGCCAAGAGGGGTCAGAAACCCAGTACTTC.

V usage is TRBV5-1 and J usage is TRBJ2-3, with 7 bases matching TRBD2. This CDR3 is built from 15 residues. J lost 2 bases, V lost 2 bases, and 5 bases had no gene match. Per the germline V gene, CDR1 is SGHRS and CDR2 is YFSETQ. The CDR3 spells CASSFALADTDTQYF. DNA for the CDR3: TGCGCCAGCAGCTTCGCTCTAGCGGACACAGATACGCAGTATTTT.

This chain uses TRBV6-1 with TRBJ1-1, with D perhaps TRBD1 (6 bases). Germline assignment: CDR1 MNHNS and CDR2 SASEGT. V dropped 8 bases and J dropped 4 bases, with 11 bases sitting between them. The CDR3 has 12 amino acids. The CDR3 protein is CASGGGGTEAFF. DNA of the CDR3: TGTGCCAGCGGAGGGGGAGGCACTGAAGCTTTCTTT.

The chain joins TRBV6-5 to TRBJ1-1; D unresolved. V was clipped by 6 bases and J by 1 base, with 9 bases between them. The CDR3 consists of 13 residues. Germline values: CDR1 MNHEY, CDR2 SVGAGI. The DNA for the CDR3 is TGTGCCAGCAGCCCGGACGGGAACACTGAAGCTTTCTTT. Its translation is CASSPDGNTEAFF.

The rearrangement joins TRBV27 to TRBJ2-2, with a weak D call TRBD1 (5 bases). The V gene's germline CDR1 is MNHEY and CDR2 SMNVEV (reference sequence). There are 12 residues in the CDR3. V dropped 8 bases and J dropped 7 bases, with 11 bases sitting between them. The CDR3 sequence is CASALGHGELFF. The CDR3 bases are TGTGCCAGCGCACTGGGGCACGGGGAGCTGTTTTTT.

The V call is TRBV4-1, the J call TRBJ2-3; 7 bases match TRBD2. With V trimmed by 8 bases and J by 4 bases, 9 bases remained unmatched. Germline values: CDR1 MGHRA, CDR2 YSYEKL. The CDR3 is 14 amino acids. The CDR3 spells CASALPAGADTQYF. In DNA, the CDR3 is TGCGCCAGCGCCCTTCCGGCGGGAGCAGATACGCAGTATTTT.

The CDR3 DNA sequence: TGTGCCAGCAGCTTGGGGGGCGGGGGAGAGACCCAGTACTTC. It is translated as CASSLGGGGETQYF. The chain employs TRBV5-4 and TRBJ2-5; 7 bases are a match to TRBD2. The CDR3 runs 14 residues. Germline V CDR1 and CDR2: SGHNT, YYREEE (reference sequence). Trimming at V came to 0 bases and at J to 4 bases, leaving 3 bases not matched to a gene.

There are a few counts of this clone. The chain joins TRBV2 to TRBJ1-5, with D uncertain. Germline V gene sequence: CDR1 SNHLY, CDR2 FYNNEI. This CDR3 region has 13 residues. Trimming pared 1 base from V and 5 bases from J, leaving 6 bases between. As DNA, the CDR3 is TGTGCCAGCAGTGAAGGGTGGCATCAGCCCCAGCATTTT. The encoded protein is CASSEGWHQPQHF.

CDR3 coding DNA: TGTGCCAGCAATCTACAGGGGGCCCCCACAGATACGCAGTATTTT. It yields the protein CASNLQGAPTDTQYF. The chain employs TRBV28 and TRBJ2-3; TRBD1 matches 9 bases. CDR1 is MDHEN and CDR2 is SYDVKM in the germline V gene. This CDR3 region has 15 residues. With V trimmed by 7 bases and J by 2 bases, 7 bases remained unmatched.

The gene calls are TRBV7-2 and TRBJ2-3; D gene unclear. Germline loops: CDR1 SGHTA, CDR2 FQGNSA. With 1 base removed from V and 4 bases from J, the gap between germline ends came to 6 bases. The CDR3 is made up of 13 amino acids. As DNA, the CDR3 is TGTGCCAGCAGCTTAGTCACCTCAGATACGCAGTATTTT. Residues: CASSLVTSDTQYF.

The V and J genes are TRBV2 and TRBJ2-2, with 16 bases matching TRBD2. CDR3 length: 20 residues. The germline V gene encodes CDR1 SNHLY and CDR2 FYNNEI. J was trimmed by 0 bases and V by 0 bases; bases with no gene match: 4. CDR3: CASSEAVGTSGRANTGELFF. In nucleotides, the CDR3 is TGTGCCAGCAGTGAAGCAGTCGGGACTAGCGGGAGGGCGAACACCGGGGAGCTGTTTTTT. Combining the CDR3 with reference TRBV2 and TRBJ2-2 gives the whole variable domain EPEVTQTPSHQVTQMGQEVILRCVPISNHLYFYWYRQILGQKVEFLVSFYNNEISEKSEIFDDQFSVERPDGSNFTLKIRSTKLEDSAMYFCASSEAVGTSGRANTGELFFGEGSRLTVL.

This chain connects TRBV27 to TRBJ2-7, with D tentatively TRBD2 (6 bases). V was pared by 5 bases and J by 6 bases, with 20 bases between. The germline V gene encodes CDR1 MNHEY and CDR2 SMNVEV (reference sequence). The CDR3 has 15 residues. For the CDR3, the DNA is TGTGCCAGCAGTATAAGGACCCTAATGGGGGGCGAGCAGTACTTC. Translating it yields CASSIRTLMGGEQYF.